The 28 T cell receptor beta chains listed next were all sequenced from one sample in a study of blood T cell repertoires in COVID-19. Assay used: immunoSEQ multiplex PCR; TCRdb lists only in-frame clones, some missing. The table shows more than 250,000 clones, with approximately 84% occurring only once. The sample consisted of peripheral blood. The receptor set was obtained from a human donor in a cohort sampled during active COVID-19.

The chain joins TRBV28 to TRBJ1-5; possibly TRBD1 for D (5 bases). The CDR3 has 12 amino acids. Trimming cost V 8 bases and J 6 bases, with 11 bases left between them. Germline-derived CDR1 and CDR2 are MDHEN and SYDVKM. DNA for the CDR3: TGTGCCAGCTCCCCTGGGGCTCAGCCCCAGCATTTT. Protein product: CASSPGAQPQHF.

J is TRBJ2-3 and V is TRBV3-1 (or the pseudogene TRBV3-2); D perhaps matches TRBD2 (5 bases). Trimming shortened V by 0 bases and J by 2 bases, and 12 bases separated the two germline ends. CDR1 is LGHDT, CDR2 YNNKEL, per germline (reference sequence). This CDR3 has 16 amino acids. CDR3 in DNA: TGTGCCAGCAGCCAAGATGAGGGCCTAGCCACAGATACGCAGTATTTT. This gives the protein CASSQDEGLATDTQYF.

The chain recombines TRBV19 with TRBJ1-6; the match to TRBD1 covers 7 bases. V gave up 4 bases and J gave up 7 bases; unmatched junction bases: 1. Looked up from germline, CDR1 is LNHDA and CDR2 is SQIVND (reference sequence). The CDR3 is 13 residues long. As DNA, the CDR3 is TGTGCCAGTAGTAGGGGACAGAATTCACCCCTCCACTTT. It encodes CASSRGQNSPLHF.

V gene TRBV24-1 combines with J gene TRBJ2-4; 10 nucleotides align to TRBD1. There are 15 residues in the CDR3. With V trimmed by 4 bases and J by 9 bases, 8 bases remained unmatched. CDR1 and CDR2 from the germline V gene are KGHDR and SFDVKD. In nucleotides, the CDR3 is TGTGCCACCAGTGACCGGACAGGGGGTTTTGGCATTCAGTACTTC. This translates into CATSDRTGGFGIQYF.

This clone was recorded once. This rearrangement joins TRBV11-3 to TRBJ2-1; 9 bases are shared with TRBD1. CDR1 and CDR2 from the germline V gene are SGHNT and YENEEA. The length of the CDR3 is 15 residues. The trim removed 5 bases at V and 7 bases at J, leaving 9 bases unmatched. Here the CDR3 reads CASSTRWTGVNEQFF. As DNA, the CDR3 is TGTGCCAGCAGCACACGTTGGACAGGGGTAAATGAGCAGTTCTTC.

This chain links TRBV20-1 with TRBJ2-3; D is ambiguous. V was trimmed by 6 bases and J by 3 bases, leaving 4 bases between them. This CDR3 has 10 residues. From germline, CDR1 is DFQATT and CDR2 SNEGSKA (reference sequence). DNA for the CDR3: TGCAGTGCCATTACAGATACGCAGTATTTT. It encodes CSAITDTQYF.

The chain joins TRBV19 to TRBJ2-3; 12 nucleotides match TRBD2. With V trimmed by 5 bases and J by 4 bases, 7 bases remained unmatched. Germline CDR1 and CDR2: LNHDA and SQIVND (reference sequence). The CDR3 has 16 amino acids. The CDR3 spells CASSSGLAGFADTQYF. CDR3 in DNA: TGTGCCAGTAGTTCCGGACTAGCGGGGTTCGCAGATACGCAGTATTTT.

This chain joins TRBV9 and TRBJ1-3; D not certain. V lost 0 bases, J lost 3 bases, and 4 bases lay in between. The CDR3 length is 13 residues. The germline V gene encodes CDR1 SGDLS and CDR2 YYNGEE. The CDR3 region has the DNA TGTGCCAGCAGCGTAGCTCTTGGAAACACCATATATTTT. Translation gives CASSVALGNTIYF.

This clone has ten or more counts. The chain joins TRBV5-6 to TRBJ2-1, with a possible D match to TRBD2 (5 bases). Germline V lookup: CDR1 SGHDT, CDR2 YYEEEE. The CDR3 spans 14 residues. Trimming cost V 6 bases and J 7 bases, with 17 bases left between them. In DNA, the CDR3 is TGTGCCAGCACTCAAAGAGGGTTATGGAATGAGCAGTTCTTC. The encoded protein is CASTQRGLWNEQFF.

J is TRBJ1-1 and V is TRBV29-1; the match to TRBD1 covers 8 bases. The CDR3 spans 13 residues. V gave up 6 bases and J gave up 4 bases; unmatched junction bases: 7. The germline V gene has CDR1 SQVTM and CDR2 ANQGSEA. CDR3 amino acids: CSVGTGLATEAFF. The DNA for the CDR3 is TGCAGCGTCGGGACAGGACTCGCCACTGAAGCTTTCTTT.

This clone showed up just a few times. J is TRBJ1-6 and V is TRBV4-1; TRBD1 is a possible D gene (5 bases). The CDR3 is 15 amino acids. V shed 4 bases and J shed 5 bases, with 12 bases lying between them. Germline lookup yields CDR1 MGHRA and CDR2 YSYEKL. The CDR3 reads CASSRAGRNNSPLHF. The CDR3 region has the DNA TGCGCCAGCAGCCGGGCGGGACGGAATAATTCACCCCTCCACTTT.

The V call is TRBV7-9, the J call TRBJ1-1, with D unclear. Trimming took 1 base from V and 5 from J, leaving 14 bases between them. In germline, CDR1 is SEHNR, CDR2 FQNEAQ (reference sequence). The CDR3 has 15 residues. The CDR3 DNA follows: TGTGCCAGCAGCTTAGTCGCGGGAGTGGGAACTGAAGCTTTCTTT. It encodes CASSLVAGVGTEAFF.

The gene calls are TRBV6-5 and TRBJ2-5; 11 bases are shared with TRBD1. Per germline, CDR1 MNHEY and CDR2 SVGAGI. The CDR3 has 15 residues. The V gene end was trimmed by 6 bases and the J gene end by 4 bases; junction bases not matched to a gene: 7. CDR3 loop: CASRLDRGRRETQYF. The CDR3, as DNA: TGTGCCAGCAGACTGGACAGGGGGCGACGAGAGACCCAGTACTTC.

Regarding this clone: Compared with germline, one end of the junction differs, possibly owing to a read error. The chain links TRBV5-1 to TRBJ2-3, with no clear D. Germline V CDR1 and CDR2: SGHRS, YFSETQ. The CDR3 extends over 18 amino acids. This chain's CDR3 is CASSLGLTPHPSTDTQYF. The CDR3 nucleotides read TGCGCCAGCAGTTTGGGTCTTACTCCCCACCCTAGCACAGATACGCAGTATTTT.

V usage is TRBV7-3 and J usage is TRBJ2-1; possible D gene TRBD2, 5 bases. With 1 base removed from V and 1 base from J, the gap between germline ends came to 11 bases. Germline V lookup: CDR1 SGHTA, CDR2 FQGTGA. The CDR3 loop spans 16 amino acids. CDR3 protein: CASSLIVAKSYNEQFF. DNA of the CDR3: TGTGCCAGCAGCTTAATTGTAGCGAAATCCTACAATGAGCAGTTCTTC. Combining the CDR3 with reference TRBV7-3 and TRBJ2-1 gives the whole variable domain GAGVSQTPSNKVTEKGKYVELRCDPISGHTALYWYRQSLGQGPEFLIYFQGTGAADDSGLPNDRFFAVRPEGSVSTLKIQRTERGDSAVYLCASSLIVAKSYNEQFFGPGTRLTVL.

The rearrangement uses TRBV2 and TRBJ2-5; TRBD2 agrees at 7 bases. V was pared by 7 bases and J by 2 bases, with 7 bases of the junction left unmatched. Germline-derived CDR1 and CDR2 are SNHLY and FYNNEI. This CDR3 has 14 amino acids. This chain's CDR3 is CASIPSGVQETQYF. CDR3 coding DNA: TGTGCCAGCATTCCCAGCGGGGTACAAGAGACCCAGTACTTC.

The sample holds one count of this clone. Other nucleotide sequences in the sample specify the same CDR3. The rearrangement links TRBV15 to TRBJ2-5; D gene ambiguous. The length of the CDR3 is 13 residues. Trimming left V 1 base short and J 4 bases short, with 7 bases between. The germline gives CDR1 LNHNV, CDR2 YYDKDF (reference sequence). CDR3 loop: CATSRGRRETQYF. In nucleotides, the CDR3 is TGTGCCACCAGCAGAGGCAGAAGAGAGACCCAGTACTTC.

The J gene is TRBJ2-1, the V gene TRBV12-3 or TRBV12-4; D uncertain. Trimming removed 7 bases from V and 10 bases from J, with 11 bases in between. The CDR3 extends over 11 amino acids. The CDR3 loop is CASTRVGEQFF. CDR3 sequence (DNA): TGTGCCAGCACCCGGGTCGGGGAGCAGTTCTTC.

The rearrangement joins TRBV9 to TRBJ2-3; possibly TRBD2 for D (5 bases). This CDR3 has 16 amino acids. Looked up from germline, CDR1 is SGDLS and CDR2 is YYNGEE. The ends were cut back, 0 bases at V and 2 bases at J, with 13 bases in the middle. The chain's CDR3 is CASSVGASGYTDTQYF. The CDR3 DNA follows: TGTGCCAGCAGCGTAGGTGCCAGCGGCTACACAGATACGCAGTATTTT.

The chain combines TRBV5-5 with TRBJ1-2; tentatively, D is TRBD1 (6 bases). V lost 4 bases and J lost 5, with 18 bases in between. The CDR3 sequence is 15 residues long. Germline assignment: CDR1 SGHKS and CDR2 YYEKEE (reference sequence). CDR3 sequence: CASSQFTGIPYGYTF. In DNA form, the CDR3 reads TGTGCCAGCAGCCAGTTCACAGGGATTCCATATGGCTACACCTTC.

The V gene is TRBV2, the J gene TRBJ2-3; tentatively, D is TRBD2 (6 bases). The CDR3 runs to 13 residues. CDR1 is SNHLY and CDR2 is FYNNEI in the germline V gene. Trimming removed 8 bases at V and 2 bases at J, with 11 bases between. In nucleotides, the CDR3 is TGTGCCAGCGGGGGACTGGTCACAGATACGCAGTATTTT. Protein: CASGGLVTDTQYF.

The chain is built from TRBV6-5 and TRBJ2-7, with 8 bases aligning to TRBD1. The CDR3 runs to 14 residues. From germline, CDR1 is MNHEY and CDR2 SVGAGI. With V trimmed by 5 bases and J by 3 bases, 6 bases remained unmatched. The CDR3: CASSLTGVDYEQYF. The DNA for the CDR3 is TGTGCCAGCAGTCTGACAGGGGTTGACTACGAGCAGTACTTC.

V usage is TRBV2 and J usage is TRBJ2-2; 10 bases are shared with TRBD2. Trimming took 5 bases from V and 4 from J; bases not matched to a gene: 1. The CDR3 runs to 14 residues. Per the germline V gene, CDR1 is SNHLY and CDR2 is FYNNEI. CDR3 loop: CASSRLAGTGELFF. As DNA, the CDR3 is TGTGCCAGCAGTCGACTAGCGGGCACCGGGGAGCTGTTTTTT.

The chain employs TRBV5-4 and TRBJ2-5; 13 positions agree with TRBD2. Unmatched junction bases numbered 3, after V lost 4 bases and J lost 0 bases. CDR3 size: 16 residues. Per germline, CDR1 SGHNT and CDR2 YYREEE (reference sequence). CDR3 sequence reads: CASSHGLAGDQETQYF. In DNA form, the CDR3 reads TGTGCCAGCAGCCATGGACTAGCGGGGGACCAAGAGACCCAGTACTTC.

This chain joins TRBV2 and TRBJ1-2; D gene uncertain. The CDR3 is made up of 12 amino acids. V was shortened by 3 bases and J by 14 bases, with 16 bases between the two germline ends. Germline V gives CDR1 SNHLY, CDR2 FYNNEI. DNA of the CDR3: TGTGCCAGCAGTGAGGGCCCAAAGCGGCGAACCTTC. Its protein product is CASSEGPKRRTF.

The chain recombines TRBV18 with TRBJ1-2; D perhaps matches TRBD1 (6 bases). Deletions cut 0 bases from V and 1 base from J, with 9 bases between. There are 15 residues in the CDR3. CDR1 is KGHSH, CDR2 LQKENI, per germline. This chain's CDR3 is CASSPPGHVNYGYTF. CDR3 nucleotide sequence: TGTGCCAGCTCACCACCGGGACACGTTAACTATGGCTACACCTTC. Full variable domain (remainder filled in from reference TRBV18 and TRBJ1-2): NAGVMQNPRHLVRRRGQEARLRCSPMKGHSHVYWYRQLPEEGLKFMVYLQKENIIDESGMPKERFSAEFPKEGPSILRIQQVVRGDSAAYFCASSPPGHVNYGYTFGSGTRLTVV.

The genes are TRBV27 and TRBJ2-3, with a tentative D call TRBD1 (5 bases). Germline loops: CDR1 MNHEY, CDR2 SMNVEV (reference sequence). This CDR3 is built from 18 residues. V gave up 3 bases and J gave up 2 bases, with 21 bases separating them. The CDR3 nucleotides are TGTGCCAGCAGTTTTATAGGGGCAGAACCTACTCCCACAGATACGCAGTATTTT. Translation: CASSFIGAEPTPTDTQYF.

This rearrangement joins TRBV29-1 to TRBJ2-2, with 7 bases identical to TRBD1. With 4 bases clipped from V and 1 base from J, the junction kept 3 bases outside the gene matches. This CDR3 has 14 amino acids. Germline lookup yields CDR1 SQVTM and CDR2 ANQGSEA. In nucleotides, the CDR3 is TGCAGCGTTGGGAGGACAGGGAACACCGGGGAGCTGTTTTTT. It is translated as CSVGRTGNTGELFF.